Below are 16 T cell receptor beta chains sequenced from a single sample in a study of shared clonotypes between healthy human individuals (dated by TCRdb to the early 2020s). Library preparation was by the immunoSEQ multiplex PCR assay. Entries here come from immuneACCESS through TCRdb and include only in-frame sequences with V and J called. Some clones fail to appear in such tables; in the studies checked, an unresolved V gene covers under half of the shortfall, and the cause of the remainder is unknown. Present in this sample are a few million clones, 90% to 95% of which were seen just once. The top ten constitute 0.39% of the sample. Sequencing used naive CD4+ T cells from PBMCs. What this sample's cell subset or site label stands for: CD45RA+ positively selected. All receptors come from a man aged 18-30 years in good health. Some clones in this sample may be carry-over from other donors' samples.

The chain is built from TRBV6-4 and TRBJ2-3; TRBD2 matches 11 bases. V gave up 5 bases and J gave up 4 bases; unmatched junction bases: 5. Per germline, CDR1 MRHNA and CDR2 SNTAGT. The CDR3 consists of 15 residues. This CDR3 reads CASSLLAGGPDTQYF. DNA of the CDR3: TGTGCCAGCAGTCTTTTAGCGGGAGGGCCAGATACGCAGTATTTT.

This clone was counted a few times. The chain is built from TRBV28 and TRBJ2-4, with D tentatively TRBD1 (5 bases). Trimming cost V 6 bases and J 11 bases, with 17 bases left between them. The CDR3 sequence is 13 residues long. The germline gives CDR1 MDHEN, CDR2 SYDVKM. CDR3 loop: CASSTTSRQLQYF. CDR3 nucleotide sequence: TGTGCCAGCAGCACCACTTCTAGACAGCTTCAGTACTTC.

On this clone itself: The sample has other DNA sequences that encode this CDR3 too. The CDR3 DNA sequence: TGTGCCAGCAGTCCTCTGTCTTCGGGAAACACCATATATTTT. Translated: CASSPLSSGNTIYF. The chain employs TRBV7-2 and TRBJ1-3; no definite D call. Germline V gene data show CDR1 as SGHTA and CDR2 as FQGNSA. V was shortened by 6 bases and J by 4 bases, with 13 bases between the two germline ends. This CDR3 contains 14 residues. Based on the CDR3 plus reference TRBV7-2 and TRBJ1-3, the full variable domain is GAGVSQSPSNKVTEKGKDVELRCDPISGHTALYWYRQSLGQGLEFLIYFQGNSAPDKSGLPSDRFSAERTGGSVSTLTIQRTQQEDSAVYLCASSPLSSGNTIYFGEGSWLTVV.

This sequence joins TRBV7-9 and TRBJ2-5; 8 bases map to TRBD2. With the DNA end fitting TRBJ2-7 better, the J assignment may be wrong. CDR3 length: 18 residues. Germline values: CDR1 SEHNR, CDR2 FQNEAQ (reference sequence). CDR3 nucleotide sequence: TGTGCCAGCAGCGGAAATCTAGCGGGCGGACTTAACTTCTACGAGCAGTACTTC. Residues: CASSGNLAGGLNFYEQYF.

The chain employs TRBV7-6 and TRBJ1-1; TRBD1 might be the D (6 bases). Between the trimmed V and J ends, which lost 4 bases and 6 bases, there was a span of 12 bases. Germline CDR1 is SGHVS and CDR2 is FNYEAQ. CDR3 length equals 13 residues. Here the CDR3 reads CASSSQRGAEAFF. CDR3 DNA sequence: TGTGCCAGCAGCTCACAGAGGGGGGCTGAAGCTTTCTTT.

J is TRBJ2-3 and V is TRBV4-2; D assignment may be TRBD1 or TRBD2 (5 bases each). The CDR3 runs to 15 residues. Deletions cut 7 bases from V and 2 bases from J, with 16 bases between. Germline V gene sequence: CDR1 LGHNA, CDR2 YNFKEQ. CDR3 nucleotide sequence: TGTGCCAGCACTCCGGTGGTGGGGGTCACAGATACGCAGTATTTT. This codes for CASTPVVGVTDTQYF.

As for this clone: This CDR3 is also generated by other DNA sequences in the sample. The rearrangement links TRBV15 to TRBJ2-7, with TRBD1 matching over 8 bases. V dropped 3 bases and J dropped 3; count of bases not matched to a gene: 4. Germline CDR1 reads LNHNV; CDR2 reads YYDKDF (reference sequence). The CDR3 consists of 14 residues. CDR3 residues: CATSRGTGGYEQYF. The CDR3 nucleotides read TGTGCCACCAGCAGGGGGACAGGCGGCTACGAGCAGTACTTC.

V and J are TRBV7-2 and TRBJ1-2; D ambiguous. The V gene's germline CDR1 is SGHTA and CDR2 FQGNSA. The CDR3 consists of 14 residues. Trimming left V 4 bases short and J 2 bases short, with 11 bases between. In nucleotides, the CDR3 is TGTGCCAGCAGCTCAATACGGGGAAACTATGGCTACACCTTC. Protein sequence: CASSSIRGNYGYTF.

The chain uses TRBV7-9 and TRBJ2-5, with TRBD2 matching over 13 bases. Looked up from germline, CDR1 is SEHNR and CDR2 is FQNEAQ (reference sequence). CDR3 size: 16 residues. Trimming removed 8 bases from V and 5 bases from J; junction bases left unmatched: 11. The CDR3 DNA reads as TGTGCCAGCCATGAGACTAGCGGGAGGCTGTTGGAGACCCAGTACTTC. Translation: CASHETSGRLLETQYF. Filled out from reference TRBV7-9 and TRBJ2-5, the complete variable domain reads DTGVSQNPRHKITKRGQNVTFRCDPISEHNRLYWYRQTLGQGPEFLTYFQNEAQLEKSRLLSDRFSAERPKGSFSTLEIQRTEQGDSAMYLCASHETSGRLLETQYFGPGTRLLVL.

In its sample, this clone was seen once. The J gene is TRBJ2-1, the V gene TRBV6-6, with TRBD2 matching over 7 bases. V dropped 10 bases and J dropped 0; count of bases not matched to a gene: 9. The CDR3 is made up of 15 amino acids. In germline, CDR1 is MNHNY, CDR2 SVGAGI (reference sequence). The CDR3 DNA reads as TGTGCCACGAGAAGAGCGGGAAGCTCCTACAATGAGCAGTTCTTC. It specifies CATRRAGSSYNEQFF.

This clone appeared a single time. The chain links TRBV5-1 to TRBJ2-3; 10 bases map to TRBD2. The CDR3 has 16 amino acids. V trimming: 1 base; J trimming: 3 bases; junction bases outside the gene matches: 5. CDR1 SGHRS and CDR2 YFSETQ come from the germline V gene. The CDR3 DNA follows: TGCGCCAGCAGCTTGCCTAGCGGGAGTTATACAGATACGCAGTATTTT. Amino acid sequence: CASSLPSGSYTDTQYF. Full variable domain (rest looked up from reference TRBV5-1 and TRBJ2-3): KAGVTQTPRYLIKTRGQQVTLSCSPISGHRSVSWYQQTPGQGLQFLFEYFSETQRNKGNFPGRFSGRQFSNSRSEMNVSTLELGDSALYLCASSLPSGSYTDTQYFGPGTRLTVL.

The chain has TRBV9 and TRBJ2-5; TRBD2 might be the D (5 bases). V dropped 0 bases and J dropped 4 bases, with 10 bases sitting between them. Germline V gene data show CDR1 as SGDLS and CDR2 as YYNGEE. The CDR3 spans 14 residues. In nucleotides, the CDR3 is TGTGCCAGCAGCGTAGCGGGGTTGGGAGAGACCCAGTACTTC. Protein: CASSVAGLGETQYF.

The J gene is TRBJ1-2, the V gene TRBV14; a weak D match, TRBD1 (5 bases). Germline V lookup: CDR1 SGHDN, CDR2 FVKESK. This CDR3 spans 15 amino acids. The V end was cut by 2 bases, the J end by 8 bases, with 18 bases between. The CDR3 is CASSQKGWDVEGYTF. CDR3 nucleotide sequence: TGTGCCAGCAGCCAAAAGGGATGGGACGTTGAAGGCTACACCTTC.

The chain carries TRBV7-2 and TRBJ1-1; D call uncertain. The CDR3 runs to 13 residues. Germline CDR1 and CDR2: SGHTA and FQGNSA. V lost 2 bases, J lost 12 bases, and 16 bases lay in between. The CDR3 region has the DNA TGTGCCAGCAGCTTATACGGAGAAGGCGGGTCTTTCTTT. Protein sequence: CASSLYGEGGSFF.

The rearrangement links TRBV13 to TRBJ2-2, with TRBD2 matching over 11 bases. The CDR3 has 15 amino acids. The germline gives CDR1 PRHDT, CDR2 FYEKMQ (reference sequence). The V segment lost 5 bases and the J segment 5 bases; nucleotides outside the gene matches: 4. CDR3 amino acids: CASSPLAGGTGELFF. Written as DNA, the CDR3 is TGTGCCAGCAGCCCTCTAGCGGGAGGAACCGGGGAGCTGTTTTTT.

The V gene is TRBV28, the J gene TRBJ2-1; TRBD2 aligns across 7 bases. The CDR3 totals 15 residues. Per the germline V gene, CDR1 is MDHEN and CDR2 is SYDVKM. V was pared by 4 bases and J by 9 bases, with 12 bases of the junction left unmatched. DNA of the CDR3: TGTGCCAGCAGTTCTACCAGCGGGGCCCGGGGTGAGCAGTTCTTC. Encoded protein: CASSSTSGARGEQFF.